What follows are 17 T cell receptor beta chains derived from one specimen sequenced in a study of blood T cell repertoires in COVID-19. Sequenced by immunoSEQ multiplex PCR; TCRdb stores in-frame clones only, minus some. The sample records 140,000 or so clones, approximately 86% being singletons. The sample taken for sequencing was PBMCs or T cells enriched from blood (not recorded which). The receptors were gathered from a woman in her thirties or forties who had recovered from COVID-19.

V is TRBV7-9 and J is TRBJ2-5; possible D gene TRBD2, 5 bases. Germline values: CDR1 SEHNR, CDR2 FQNEAQ (reference sequence). The V gene lost 5 bases and the J gene lost 2 bases, with 12 bases spanning the gap. The CDR3 is 14 amino acids. The CDR3 is CASSPQLEQETQYF. In DNA, the CDR3 is TGTGCCAGCAGCCCCCAACTAGAGCAAGAGACCCAGTACTTC.

The J gene is TRBJ1-1, the V gene TRBV19; D possibly corresponds to TRBD1 (5 bases). In germline, CDR1 is LNHDA, CDR2 SQIVND (reference sequence). V lost 0 bases and J 5 bases, leaving 10 bases between the germline ends. This CDR3 contains 14 residues. As DNA, the CDR3 is TGTGCCAGTAGTATAGAGGGGCGGAATACTGAAGCTTTCTTT. The encoded protein is CASSIEGRNTEAFF.

The chain has TRBV28 and TRBJ2-2; the match to TRBD2 covers 7 bases. Germline assignment: CDR1 MDHEN and CDR2 SYDVKM. The CDR3 loop spans 13 amino acids. The V gene end was trimmed by 8 bases and the J gene end by 4 bases; junction bases not matched to a gene: 4. The CDR3 DNA is TGTGCCAGCGAGAAGCGGGGCACCGGGGAGCTGTTTTTT. Encoded protein: CASEKRGTGELFF.

This rearrangement joins TRBV5-5 to TRBJ1-1, with TRBD1 matching over 7 bases. The junction had 9 bases not matched to a gene; V was cut back by 4 bases and J by 6 bases. CDR1 SGHKS and CDR2 YYEKEE come from the germline V gene (reference sequence). The CDR3 is 14 residues long. The CDR3 DNA is TGTGCCAGCAGCGCTGACAGGGAATTACCTGAAGCTTTCTTT. This encodes CASSADRELPEAFF. The complete variable domain, with remaining parts taken from reference TRBV5-5 and TRBJ1-1, reads DAGVTQSPTHLIKTRGQQVTLRCSPISGHKSVSWYQQVLGQGPQFIFQYYEKEERGRGNFPDRFSARQFPNYSSELNVNALLLGDSALYLCASSADRELPEAFFGQGTRLTVV.

This rearrangement joins TRBV5-6 to TRBJ2-5; D is possibly TRBD1 (7 bases). The V end lost 2 bases, the J end lost 5 bases, and 16 bases lay between the germline ends. Germline V gives CDR1 SGHDT, CDR2 YYEEEE. The CDR3 length is 15 residues. CDR3 in DNA: TGTGCCAGCAGCTTTACCGGAGGGGGCCGGGAGACCCAGTACTTC. As protein: CASSFTGGGRETQYF.

V and J are TRBV7-9 and TRBJ1-3; 7 bases agree with TRBD1. The CDR3 contains 16 residues. CDR1 SEHNR and CDR2 FQNEAQ come from the germline V gene (reference sequence). V lost 2 bases and J lost 0; bases outside the gene matches: 4. CDR3 coding DNA: TGTGCCAGCAGCTTATCATCAGGGGGCTCTGGAAACACCATATATTTT. The encoded protein is CASSLSSGGSGNTIYF.

The chain carries TRBV9 and TRBJ2-3; TRBD2 agrees at 9 bases. This CDR3 has 16 residues. Germline V gene sequence: CDR1 SGDLS, CDR2 YYNGEE. V shed 5 bases and J 1 base; nucleotides not matched to a gene: 8. The chain's CDR3 is CASSLASGVGTDTQYF. The DNA of the CDR3 is TGTGCCAGCAGTTTGGCTAGCGGGGTTGGCACAGATACGCAGTATTTT. The whole variable domain, filled in from reference TRBV9 and TRBJ2-3, reads DSGVTQTPKHLITATGQRVTLRCSPRSGDLSVYWYQQSLDQGLQFLIQYYNGEERAKGNILERFSAQQFPDLHSELNLSSLELGDSALYFCASSLASGVGTDTQYFGPGTRLTVL.

The genes are TRBV15 and TRBJ1-3, with 7 bases that match TRBD1. Unmatched junction bases numbered 14, after V lost 3 bases and J lost 0 bases. Germline V gene sequence: CDR1 LNHNV, CDR2 YYDKDF (reference sequence). This CDR3 region has 19 residues. The CDR3, as DNA: TGTGCCACCAGCAGGGGACAGCCGTCCCATAAAAGCTCTGGAAACACCATATATTTT. It codes for CATSRGQPSHKSSGNTIYF.

This chain uses TRBV7-9 with TRBJ1-2, with 7 bases that match TRBD1. The CDR3 has 14 amino acids. The trim removed 5 bases at V and 6 bases at J, leaving 9 bases unmatched. CDR1 and CDR2 from the germline V gene are SEHNR and FQNEAQ (reference sequence). This CDR3 is CASSRDRVRDGYTF. Here the CDR3 DNA reads TGTGCCAGCAGCCGCGACAGGGTTCGGGATGGCTACACCTTC.

The rearrangement uses TRBV5-1 and TRBJ1-4; D might be TRBD1 (5 bases). This CDR3 contains 14 residues. CDR1 and CDR2 from the germline V gene are SGHRS and YFSETQ. V lost 1 base and J lost 4, with 8 bases in between. CDR3 protein: CASSLNGGNEKLFF. CDR3 nucleotides: TGCGCCAGCAGCTTGAACGGGGGTAATGAAAAACTGTTTTTT. Full variable domain (rest looked up from reference TRBV5-1 and TRBJ1-4): KAGVTQTPRYLIKTRGQQVTLSCSPISGHRSVSWYQQTPGQGLQFLFEYFSETQRNKGNFPGRFSGRQFSNSRSEMNVSTLELGDSALYLCASSLNGGNEKLFFGSGTQLSVL.

The genes are TRBV6-5 and TRBJ2-3; TRBD1 matches at 7 bases. The V gene's germline CDR1 is MNHEY and CDR2 SVGAGI. J gave up 4 bases and V 6 bases, and 10 bases lay outside the gene matches. The CDR3 length is 15 residues. CDR3 DNA sequence: TGTGCCAGCAGCCGACGTAGGGGGCCGGCAGATACGCAGTATTTT. Its translation: CASSRRRGPADTQYF.

The chain couples TRBV6-5 to TRBJ1-5; 8 bases are a match to TRBD1. The germline V gene encodes CDR1 MNHEY and CDR2 SVGAGI. V was pared by 6 bases and J by 9 bases, with 7 bases of the junction left unmatched. CDR3 size: 13 residues. CDR3 protein: CASRTGDGVPQHF. In DNA, the CDR3 is TGTGCCAGCAGGACAGGGGACGGGGTGCCCCAGCATTTT.

The gene calls are TRBV10-3 and TRBJ2-1; 8 positions agree with TRBD1. Germline CDR1 reads ENHRY; CDR2 reads SYGVKD. V dropped 0 bases and J dropped 1; count of bases not matched to a gene: 2. The CDR3 is 16 residues long. CDR3: CAISESGQVSYNEQFF. CDR3 in DNA: TGTGCCATCAGTGAGTCGGGACAGGTGTCCTACAATGAGCAGTTCTTC.

V is TRBV7-2 and J is TRBJ2-3; no clear D gene. CDR1 and CDR2 (germline): SGHTA, FQGNSA. This CDR3 region has 14 residues. V lost 1 base and J 6 bases, leaving 11 bases between the germline ends. The CDR3 reads CASSLGPSKDTQYF. CDR3 nucleotide sequence: TGTGCCAGCAGCTTAGGCCCTAGTAAGGATACGCAGTATTTT.

The rearrangement uses TRBV5-6 and TRBJ1-1; TRBD1 aligns across 7 bases. Germline CDR1 is SGHDT and CDR2 is YYEEEE. This CDR3 comprises 13 residues. Losses at the gene ends were 4 bases for V and 5 bases for J; bases not matched to a gene: 5. The CDR3 sequence is CASSDDRETEAFF. The CDR3 region has the DNA TGTGCCAGCAGCGATGACAGGGAGACTGAAGCTTTCTTT.

The chain combines TRBV15 with TRBJ2-7; tentatively, D is TRBD1 (6 bases). Germline V gene data show CDR1 as LNHNV and CDR2 as YYDKDF (reference sequence). Trimming removed 5 bases from V and 1 base from J, with 12 bases in between. This CDR3 has 14 residues. The CDR3 loop reads CATSAYRASYEQYF. DNA for the CDR3: TGTGCCACCAGCGCCTACAGGGCTTCCTACGAGCAGTACTTC.

The chain recombines TRBV15 with TRBJ1-1, with D unresolved. From germline, CDR1 is LNHNV and CDR2 YYDKDF (reference sequence). The CDR3 is made up of 15 amino acids. The V and J ends lost 5 bases and 5 bases respectively, with 18 bases between them. The CDR3: CATSRRVVPGTEAFF. CDR3 nucleotides: TGTGCCACCAGCCGGCGGGTAGTCCCGGGGACTGAAGCTTTCTTT.